The clone carrying this T cell receptor (beta chain) has a handful of counts. This record comes from a study of blood T cell repertoires in COVID-19. Study information: Researchers got acute and convalescent COVID-19 samples from the United States, Italy and Spain. PBMCs, B-cell-depleted T cells, or T cells provided the cDNA or gDNA that made up the material.

In the original analysis: Reference gene primer amplification gave estimated nucleated cell counts. TCRdb's table, derived via immunoSEQ multiplex PCR, lists solely in-frame clones and lacks some. D and trimming were read from the DNA, whereas the V and J calls and clone size are those reported in that table. Of around 68,000 clones listed, just over 90% are singletons. The junction had 6 bases not matched to a gene; V was cut back by 3 bases and J by 5 bases. Germline CDR1 and CDR2: SGHAT and FQNNGV. This CDR3 is built from 16 residues. Material: peripheral blood. The receptor was isolated from a human donor in a cohort sampled during active COVID-19. The genes are TRBV11-2 and TRBJ2-2, with 10 bases aligning to TRBD2. CDR3 amino acids: CASSFRLAGGTGELFF. CDR3 sequence (DNA): TGTGCCAGCAGCTTTCGACTAGCGGGCGGGACCGGGGAGCTGTTTTTT.